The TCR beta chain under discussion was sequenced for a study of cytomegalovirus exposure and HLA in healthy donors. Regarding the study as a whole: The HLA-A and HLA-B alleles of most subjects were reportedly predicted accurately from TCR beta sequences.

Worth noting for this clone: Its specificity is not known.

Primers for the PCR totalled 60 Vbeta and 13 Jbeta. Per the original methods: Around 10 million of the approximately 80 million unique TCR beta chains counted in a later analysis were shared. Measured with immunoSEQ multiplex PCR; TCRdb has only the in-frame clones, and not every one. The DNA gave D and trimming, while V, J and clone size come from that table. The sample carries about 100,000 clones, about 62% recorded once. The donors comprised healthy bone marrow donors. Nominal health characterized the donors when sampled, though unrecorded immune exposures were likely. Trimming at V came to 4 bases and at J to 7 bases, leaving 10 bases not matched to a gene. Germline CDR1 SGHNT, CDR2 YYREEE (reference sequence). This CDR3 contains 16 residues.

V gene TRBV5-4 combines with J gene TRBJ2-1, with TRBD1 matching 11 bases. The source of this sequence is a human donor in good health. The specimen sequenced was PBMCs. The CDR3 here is CASSPPGRDRGNEQFF. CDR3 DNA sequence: TGTGCCAGCAGCCCGCCGGGTAGGGACAGGGGGAATGAGCAGTTCTTC. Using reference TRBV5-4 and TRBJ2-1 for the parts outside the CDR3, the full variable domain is ETGVTQSPTHLIKTRGQQVTLRCSSQSGHNTVSWYQQALGQGPQFIFQYYREEENGRGNFPPRFSGLQFPNYSSELNVNALELDDSALYLCASSPPGRDRGNEQFFGPGTRLTVL.